The present T cell receptor beta chain was sequenced within a study of blood T cell repertoires in COVID-19. Study-wide context: There were acute and convalescent COVID-19 samples, and they came from the United States, Italy and Spain.

How the authors handled the data: Using reference gene primer amplification, nucleated cell counts were estimated. Generated by immunoSEQ multiplex PCR, the TCRdb table keeps only in-frame clones and is missing some. That table supplies the V and J calls and clone size; D and trimming were determined from the DNA. The sample carries some 220,000 clones, just under 85% recorded once. Trimming cost V 3 bases and J 7 bases, with 12 bases left between them. CDR3 size: 13 residues. The germline CDR1 and CDR2 sequences are DFQATT and SNEGSKA (reference sequence). The source is a man aged 50 to 59 with acute or convalescent COVID-19. Material: peripheral blood. The chain uses TRBV20-1 and TRBJ1-4; the D gene is possibly TRBD1 (5 bases). CDR3 sequence: CSASAGLGEKLFF. CDR3 in DNA: TGCAGTGCTAGTGCAGGGCTCGGTGAAAAACTGTTTTTT.